The rows below give T cell receptor beta chains drawn from one sample of a study of cytotoxic CD8 clonotypes in ibrutinib-treated CLL. Method: immunoSEQ multiplex PCR; TCRdb's copy keeps in-frame clones and lacks some. The repertoire consists of about 160,000 clones, with 81% occurring once and the leading ten covering roughly 2%. Specimen: PBMCs, collected after 12 months of ibrutinib treatment. The receptors were sampled from a human donor with chronic lymphocytic leukemia. CDR3s include the opening cysteine and the closing phenylalanine or tryptophan. A D gene is named only where the DNA matches it firmly. Clone size is not always given. Where it is, it says once, few, many or a class for expanded clones.

CDR3: CASSSSGVWEQYF
DNA: TGTGCCAGCTCATCTTCGGGGGTGTGGGAGCAGTACTTC
V: TRBV18
D: .
J: TRBJ2-7
size: .

CDR3: CASSQGQSLSSYNEQFF
DNA: TGCGCCAGCAGCCAAGGACAGTCTCTAAGCTCCTACAATGAGCAGTTCTTC
V: TRBV4-1
D: .
J: TRBJ2-1
size: .

CDR3: CSGGDRGELTEAFF
DNA: TGCAGCGGGGGAGACAGGGGAGAATTAACTGAAGCTTTCTTT
V: TRBV29-1
D: TRBD1
J: TRBJ1-1
size: .

CDR3: CASSEGQGTTDTQYF
DNA: TGTGCCAGCAGTGAGGGACAGGGGACCACAGATACGCAGTATTTT
V: TRBV6-1
D: TRBD1
J: TRBJ2-3
size: .

CDR3: CASSSSPGSEKLFF
DNA: TGTGCCAGCAGTTCATCCCCTGGGAGTGAAAAACTGTTTTTT
V: TRBV6-5
D: .
J: TRBJ1-4
size: .

CDR3: CASSQEPPRQDRGSPLHF
DNA: TGTGCCAGCAGCCAAGAGCCACCCCGACAGGACCGGGGTTCACCCCTCCACTTT
V: TRBV4-2
D: .
J: TRBJ1-6
size: .

CDR3: CDRSSGYEQYF
DNA: TGCGACCGGTCTAGCGGGTACGAGCAGTACTTC
V: TRBV5-3
D: TRBD2
J: TRBJ2-7
size: .

CDR3: CASRPTGAF
DNA: TGTGCAAGTCGCCCGACTGGGGCGTTT
V: TRBV12-2
D: .
J: TRBJ1-4
size: .

CDR3: CASSASWANYGYTF
DNA: TGTGCCAGCAGCGCTTCTTGGGCGAACTATGGCTACACCTTC
V: TRBV7-9
D: .
J: TRBJ1-2
size: few

CDR3: CASSRDRGGAEAFF
DNA: TGTGCCAGCTCAAGGGACAGGGGAGGCGCTGAAGCTTTCTTT
V: TRBV18
D: TRBD1
J: TRBJ1-1
size: .

CDR3: CASSVRHNQPQHF
DNA: TGTGCCAGCAGCGTGCGACACAATCAGCCCCAGCATTTT
V: TRBV7-2
D: .
J: TRBJ1-5
size: .

CDR3: CASSLTGIGNYGYTF
DNA: TGTGCCAGCAGCTTAACAGGAATTGGCAACTATGGCTACACCTTC
V: TRBV7-2
D: .
J: TRBJ1-2
size: .

CDR3: CASSSTGVNTEAFF
DNA: TGTGCCAGCAGCTCCACAGGGGTGAACACTGAAGCTTTCTTT
V: TRBV7-3
D: TRBD1
J: TRBJ1-1
size: .

CDR3: CASSRQGANEQFF
DNA: TGTGCCAGCAGCCGCCAGGGGGCCAATGAGCAGTTCTTC
V: TRBV7-2
D: TRBD1
J: TRBJ2-1
size: .

CDR3: CASGLLLAGTGELFF
DNA: TGTGCTAGTGGTTTGTTGCTAGCCGGCACCGGGGAGCTGTTTTTT
V: TRBV12-5
D: .
J: TRBJ2-2
size: .

CDR3: CASSESGLNTEAFF
DNA: TGTGCCAGCAGTGAAAGTGGATTGAACACTGAAGCTTTCTTT
V: TRBV6-1
D: .
J: TRBJ1-1
size: .

CDR3: CASSKVEKGTNNEQFF
DNA: TGTGCCAGCAGCAAAGTGGAAAAGGGGACAAACAATGAGCAGTTCTTC
V: TRBV21-1
D: .
J: TRBJ2-1
size: .

CDR3: CASSIAGRGTGELFF
DNA: TGTGCCAGTAGTATAGCGGGCCGAGGGACCGGGGAGCTGTTTTTT
V: TRBV19
D: .
J: TRBJ2-2
size: .

CDR3: CASSSPTSITNYEQYF
DNA: TGTGCCAGCAGTTCGCCTACTAGTATAACGAACTACGAGCAGTACTTC
V: TRBV28
D: .
J: TRBJ2-7
size: .

CDR3: CASRPGRVTGGRKKTQYF
DNA: TGTGCAAGTCGCCCCGGGAGGGTAACGGGAGGAAGGAAGAAGACCCAGTACTTC
V: TRBV12-2
D: .
J: TRBJ2-5
size: .

CDR3: CASRLPDRAHEQYF
DNA: TGTGCCAGCAGACTACCGGACAGGGCACACGAGCAGTACTTC
V: TRBV28
D: TRBD1
J: TRBJ2-7
size: many

CDR3: CASSVGPPYEQYF
DNA: TGTGCCAGCAGTGTGGGCCCCCCCTACGAGCAGTACTTC
V: TRBV2
D: .
J: TRBJ2-7
size: .

CDR3: CASSPDRGLYGYTF
DNA: TGTGCCAGTAGTCCGGACAGGGGGCTCTATGGCTACACCTTC
V: TRBV19
D: TRBD1
J: TRBJ1-2
size: .

CDR3: CASSPKPGQTYNEQFF
DNA: TGTGCCAGCAGCCCTAAACCGGGACAGACATACAATGAGCAGTTCTTC
V: TRBV7-9
D: TRBD1
J: TRBJ2-1
size: .

CDR3: CASSVGTTRDTQYF
DNA: TGTGCCAGCAGCGTAGGGACTACGAGAGATACGCAGTATTTT
V: TRBV9
D: .
J: TRBJ2-3
size: .

CDR3: CASSARTGNEQFF
DNA: TGTGCCAGCAGCGCCCGGACAGGGAATGAGCAGTTCTTC
V: TRBV7-8
D: TRBD1
J: TRBJ2-1
size: .

CDR3: CASSAGRAIQGYTF
DNA: TGTGCCAGCAGCGCAGGACGGGCGATTCAGGGCTACACCTTC
V: TRBV9
D: .
J: TRBJ1-2
size: .